Following are 23 T cell receptor beta chains from one sample sequenced in a study of Ad26.COV2.S vaccination and SARS-CoV-2 variants. The method was immunoSEQ multiplex PCR; TCRdb's version includes in-frame clones alone and lacks a portion of them. There are over 110,000 clones in the sample; 80% to 90% occur only once, and around 5% lies in the top ten. The sequences come from peripheral blood, collected after recovery from COVID-19. The receptors originated from a human donor who had recovered from COVID-19.

This sequence joins TRBV7-2 and TRBJ2-3; no firm D call. This CDR3 has 13 residues. V dropped 5 bases and J dropped 2 bases, with 8 bases sitting between them. Germline lookup yields CDR1 SGHTA and CDR2 FQGNSA. The CDR3 bases are TGTGCCAGCAGCCCACAGATCACAGATACGCAGTATTTT. This sequence encodes CASSPQITDTQYF.

The chain links TRBV6-2 or TRBV6-3 to TRBJ2-1, with D hard to call. The CDR3 covers 15 residues. V gave up 3 bases and J gave up 3 bases, with 12 bases separating them. The germline gives CDR1 MNHEY, CDR2 SVGEGT. The chain's CDR3 is CASSYGSLFYNEQFF. The DNA of the CDR3 is TGTGCCAGCAGTTATGGCAGCTTGTTCTACAATGAGCAGTTCTTC.

The chain is built from TRBV14 and TRBJ2-7; D unresolved. Germline V gives CDR1 SGHDN, CDR2 FVKESK. The CDR3 sequence is 15 residues long. V was clipped by 0 bases and J by 5 bases, with 14 bases between them. DNA for the CDR3: TGTGCCAGCAGCCAAGATAATGTCAGGAGAGACGAGCAGTACTTC. It translates to CASSQDNVRRDEQYF.

This clone was observed once. V is TRBV5-6 and J is TRBJ1-5; D not certain. The V end was cut by 3 bases, the J end by 9 bases, with 19 bases between. The length of the CDR3 is 15 residues. Germline CDR1 is SGHDT and CDR2 is YYEEEE. The CDR3 sequence: CASSSFLFGPGPQHF. In DNA, the CDR3 is TGTGCCAGCAGCTCTTTTTTGTTCGGGCCTGGGCCCCAGCATTTT.

The chain couples TRBV3-1 (or the pseudogene TRBV3-2) to TRBJ2-3; no definite D call. CDR3 length equals 13 residues. Germline V gives CDR1 LGHDT, CDR2 YNNKEL (reference sequence). Trimming took 4 bases from V and 7 from J, leaving 12 bases between them. The CDR3 spells CASSRGPIYTQYF. The CDR3 coding sequence is TGTGCCAGCAGCCGCGGTCCCATTTATACGCAGTATTTT.

This sequence joins TRBV2 and TRBJ2-7, with D possibly matching TRBD1 (6 bases). The CDR3 runs 11 residues. The V and J ends lost 5 bases and 9 bases respectively, with 11 bases between them. CDR1 SNHLY and CDR2 FYNNEI come from the germline V gene. The DNA for the CDR3 is TGTGCCAGCAGTTCAGGGGTGGGGCAGTACTTC. This sequence encodes CASSSGVGQYF.

The V and J genes are TRBV5-6 and TRBJ1-6; 7 bases line up with TRBD1. Germline V lookup: CDR1 SGHDT, CDR2 YYEEEE. The CDR3 is 13 residues long. J lost 8 bases, V lost 4 bases, and 3 bases had no gene match. The DNA for the CDR3 is TGTGCCAGCAGCCGGACAGGTGATTCACCCCTCCACTTT. Translated: CASSRTGDSPLHF.

This sequence joins TRBV25-1 and TRBJ2-1; D call uncertain. Trimming pared 3 bases from V and 6 bases from J, leaving 6 bases between. The germline gives CDR1 MGHDK, CDR2 SYGVNS. The CDR3 is 12 amino acids. CDR3 loop: CASSEGSNEQFF. The CDR3 bases are TGTGCCAGCAGTGAGGGTTCCAATGAGCAGTTCTTC.

The V and J genes are TRBV5-5 and TRBJ2-6, with 9 bases fitting TRBD1. Losses at the gene ends were 3 bases for V and 0 bases for J; bases not matched to a gene: 4. Germline CDR1 and CDR2: SGHKS and YYEKEE (reference sequence). This CDR3 is built from 17 residues. The CDR3 sequence is CASSSGTGNSGANVLTF. CDR3 nucleotides: TGTGCCAGCAGCTCCGGGACAGGGAACTCTGGGGCCAACGTCCTGACTTTC.

The rearrangement joins TRBV7-2 to TRBJ1-6; TRBD1 might be the D (5 bases). Trimming left V 2 bases short and J 10 bases short, with 18 bases between. The CDR3 spans 16 residues. Per germline, CDR1 SGHTA and CDR2 FQGNSA. CDR3 sequence reads: CASSLSLGVRNSPLHF. For the CDR3, the DNA is TGTGCCAGCAGCTTATCCCTAGGGGTCAGGAACTCACCCCTCCACTTT.

The V and J genes are TRBV27 and TRBJ2-7, with unresolved D. Per the germline V gene, CDR1 is MNHEY and CDR2 is SMNVEV (reference sequence). This CDR3 comprises 13 residues. The germline V and J ends were trimmed by 9 bases and 7 bases, with 19 bases remaining between them. The CDR3 region is CASSSRPWREQYF. DNA for the CDR3: TGTGCCAGTTCCAGTAGACCGTGGCGGGAGCAGTACTTC.

This chain links TRBV19 with TRBJ1-2; D uncertain. Germline CDR1 and CDR2: LNHDA and SQIVND (reference sequence). Trimming took 5 bases from V and 4 from J, leaving 11 bases between them. CDR3 length: 13 amino acids. CDR3 loop: CASSGSAPYGYTF. The CDR3 region has the DNA TGTGCCAGTAGTGGGTCAGCGCCCTATGGCTACACCTTC.

CDR3 in amino acids: CASTLLSGSNYGYTF. In nucleotides, the CDR3 is TGTGCCAGCACCCTTTTGTCCGGGTCTAACTATGGCTACACCTTC. The V call is TRBV7-2, the J call TRBJ1-2, with D hard to call. Germline V gives CDR1 SGHTA, CDR2 FQGNSA. This CDR3 region has 15 residues. Trimming left V 7 bases short and J 0 bases short, with 15 bases between.

About this clone itself: This same CDR3 is encoded by further DNA sequences in the sample. The V gene is TRBV6-5, the J gene TRBJ1-2; the D is unclear. Germline lookup yields CDR1 MNHEY and CDR2 SVGAGI. This CDR3 spans 13 amino acids. Trimming took off 2 bases at V and 2 bases at J, with 6 bases between the two ends. The CDR3 nucleotides read TGTGCCAGCAGTTACGATTCCAACTATGGCTACACCTTC. Translation gives CASSYDSNYGYTF.

The V gene is TRBV4-3, the J gene TRBJ2-1, with 7 bases aligning to TRBD2. The trim removed 1 base at V and 3 bases at J, leaving 3 bases unmatched. The germline V gene has CDR1 LGHNA and CDR2 YSLEER. The CDR3 is 15 amino acids. Here the CDR3 DNA reads TGCGCCAGCAGCCAAGTGGCTAGCGGCTACAATGAGCAGTTCTTC. Translating it yields CASSQVASGYNEQFF.

The chain uses TRBV27 and TRBJ1-5, with 9 bases matching TRBD1. The CDR3 spans 15 residues. CDR1 MNHEY and CDR2 SMNVEV come from the germline V gene (reference sequence). V was pared by 4 bases and J by 4 bases, with 5 bases of the junction left unmatched. The chain's CDR3 is CASSYKTGGNQPQHF. CDR3 coding DNA: TGTGCCAGCAGTTATAAGACAGGGGGAAATCAGCCCCAGCATTTT.

The chain employs TRBV7-9 and TRBJ1-3; TRBD1 might be the D (5 bases). CDR1 SEHNR and CDR2 FQNEAQ come from the germline V gene (reference sequence). Deletions cut 4 bases from V and 1 base from J, with 11 bases between. CDR3 length: 15 amino acids. The CDR3 nucleotides read TGTGCCAGCAGCTCGTCGGGGCTTTCTGGAAACACCATATATTTT. It is translated as CASSSSGLSGNTIYF.

The J gene is TRBJ2-2, the V gene TRBV6-6; 10 bases map to TRBD2. V lost 8 bases and J lost 5; bases outside the gene matches: 8. Germline V gives CDR1 MNHNY, CDR2 SVGAGI (reference sequence). The CDR3 loop spans 15 amino acids. The CDR3 spells CASAASGGGTGELFF. CDR3 sequence (DNA): TGTGCCAGCGCGGCTAGCGGGGGCGGGACCGGGGAGCTGTTTTTT.

In its sample, this clone was seen once. The rearrangement uses TRBV5-4 and TRBJ2-3, with D possibly TRBD1 on 6 matching bases. Trimming took 0 bases from V and 4 from J, leaving 15 bases between them. CDR1 SGHNT and CDR2 YYREEE come from the germline V gene (reference sequence). CDR3 length: 16 residues. The CDR3 loop reads CASSLAPGVVADTQYF. The DNA for the CDR3 is TGTGCCAGCAGCTTGGCCCCAGGGGTGGTGGCAGATACGCAGTATTTT.

This clone was seen just once. The chain links TRBV2 to TRBJ2-3; a possible D gene is TRBD2 (6 bases). The ends were cut back, 6 bases at V and 2 bases at J, with 15 bases in the middle. Germline loops: CDR1 SNHLY, CDR2 FYNNEI. The CDR3 extends over 15 amino acids. For the CDR3, the DNA is TGTGCCAGCAGCGCCGGGACTGATTACACAGATACGCAGTATTTT. It specifies CASSAGTDYTDTQYF.

The chain joins TRBV27 to TRBJ1-1; perhaps TRBD1 as D (5 bases). CDR1 is MNHEY, CDR2 SMNVEV, per germline (reference sequence). The V and J ends lost 3 bases and 4 bases respectively, with 12 bases between them. CDR3 length: 14 amino acids. The CDR3, as DNA: TGTGCCAGCAGTTTTACGGGGACGGGCACTGAAGCTTTCTTT. Its protein is CASSFTGTGTEAFF.

The chain recombines TRBV6-2 or TRBV6-3 with TRBJ2-2, with D perhaps TRBD1 or TRBD2 (6 bases each). The CDR3 spans 15 residues. V lost 1 base, J lost 5 bases, and 11 bases lay in between. The V gene's germline CDR1 is MNHEY and CDR2 SVGEGT. CDR3 nucleotide sequence: TGTGCCAGCAGTTACTTCGGGGGCCGGACCGGGGAGCTGTTTTTT. Its protein is CASSYFGGRTGELFF.

The rearrangement uses TRBV25-1 and TRBJ1-1, with D perhaps matching TRBD1 (6 bases). The germline V and J ends were trimmed by 1 base and 5 bases, with 14 bases remaining between them. CDR1 is MGHDK and CDR2 is SYGVNS in the germline V gene. The length of the CDR3 is 15 residues. CDR3: CASSEFGRGGTEAFF. CDR3 coding DNA: TGTGCCAGCAGTGAATTTGGCAGGGGAGGGACTGAAGCTTTCTTT.